These 14 T cell receptor beta chains came from one sample sequenced in a study of blood T cell dynamics during melanoma immunotherapy. Time point denoted: week 3, after first cycle of checkpoint inhibitor. Assay: immunoSEQ multiplex PCR; the TCRdb copy retains only in-frame clones and omits some. The data hold several thousand clones, with roughly 86% observed a single time. The specimen comprised blood, sampled from a patient treated with checkpoint blockade. These receptor sequences come from a human donor with melanoma.

The chain carries TRBV4-1 and TRBJ1-6; D not resolved. V lost 0 bases, J lost 9 bases, and 6 bases lay in between. The CDR3 contains 13 residues. CDR1 and CDR2 from the germline V gene are MGHRA and YSYEKL. The DNA of the CDR3 is TGCGCCAGCAGCCAAGATCCCTTTTCACCCCTCCACTTT. Its translation: CASSQDPFSPLHF.

The chain joins TRBV19 to TRBJ2-7; no definite D call. Germline V gene sequence: CDR1 LNHDA, CDR2 SQIVND (reference sequence). This CDR3 is built from 12 residues. V was clipped by 9 bases and J by 6 bases, with 15 bases between them. CDR3 bases: TGTGCCAGAACCCCCTGGGATTTCGAGCAGTACTTC. Its protein is CARTPWDFEQYF. The variable domain in full, completed from reference TRBV19 and TRBJ2-7, reads DGGITQSPKYLFRKEGQNVTLSCEQNLNHDAMYWYRQDPGQGLRLIYYSQIVNDFQKGDIAEGYSVSREKKESFPLTVTSAQKNPTAFYLCARTPWDFEQYFGPGTRLTVT.

The chain links TRBV7-9 to TRBJ1-6; 8 nucleotides line up with TRBD1. Trimming took 4 bases from V and 3 from J; bases not matched to a gene: 2. Germline assignment: CDR1 SEHNR and CDR2 FQNEAQ (reference sequence). CDR3 length: 15 amino acids. The CDR3 coding sequence is TGTGCCAGCAGCTCAGGACAGGGCTATAATTCACCCCTCCACTTT. Its translation is CASSSGQGYNSPLHF. Combining the CDR3 with reference TRBV7-9 and TRBJ1-6 gives the whole variable domain DTGVSQNPRHKITKRGQNVTFRCDPISEHNRLYWYRQTLGQGPEFLTYFQNEAQLEKSRLLSDRFSAERPKGSFSTLEIQRTEQGDSAMYLCASSSGQGYNSPLHFGNGTRLTVT.

The J gene is TRBJ2-7, the V gene TRBV6-1; TRBD2 matches at 10 bases. CDR1 and CDR2 from the germline V gene are MNHNS and SASEGT. V was pared by 10 bases and J by 2 bases, with 8 bases of the junction left unmatched. The length of the CDR3 is 14 residues. The CDR3 sequence is CATSGTSEAYEQYF. The CDR3 bases are TGTGCCACCTCCGGGACTAGCGAAGCCTACGAGCAGTACTTC.

This chain connects TRBV4-1 to TRBJ2-7; D is unclear. The CDR3 covers 15 residues. Trimming cost V 0 bases and J 2 bases, with 11 bases left between them. Germline V gene lookup returns CDR1 MGHRA and CDR2 YSYEKL. The CDR3 loop reads CASSQEVGLAYEQYF. In nucleotides, the CDR3 is TGCGCCAGCAGCCAAGAAGTGGGTCTAGCCTACGAGCAGTACTTC.

The rearrangement uses TRBV11-2 and TRBJ2-3, with 11 nucleotides matching TRBD2. CDR3 length: 18 amino acids. The trim removed 5 bases at V and 6 bases at J, leaving 16 bases unmatched. Germline CDR1 and CDR2: SGHAT and FQNNGV. Here the CDR3 reads CASSHPGGSGGARDTQYF. The CDR3, as DNA: TGTGCCAGCAGCCACCCCGGGGGTAGCGGGGGGGCCCGGGATACGCAGTATTTT.

V is TRBV29-1 and J is TRBJ2-7, with D perhaps matching TRBD1 or TRBD2 (5 bases each). Trimming removed 2 bases at V and 1 base at J, with 15 bases between. The CDR3 runs 15 residues. Per germline, CDR1 SQVTM and CDR2 ANQGSEA. In DNA form, the CDR3 reads TGCAGCGTTGAAAGTTTACTTGGGGGATCCTACGAGCAGTACTTC. It specifies CSVESLLGGSYEQYF.

As concerns this clone: The sample has other DNA sequences that encode this CDR3 too. J is TRBJ2-7 and V is TRBV19; TRBD2 might be the D (5 bases). Germline CDR1 LNHDA, CDR2 SQIVND (reference sequence). V gave up 1 base and J gave up 0 bases, with 7 bases separating them. The CDR3 totals 14 residues. CDR3 sequence reads: CASSIVGSSYEQYF. As DNA, the CDR3 is TGTGCCAGTAGTATAGTGGGGAGCTCCTACGAGCAGTACTTC.

This chain connects TRBV7-9 to TRBJ1-5, with a possible D match to TRBD1 (5 bases). V shed 1 base and J shed 1 base, with 11 bases lying between them. Germline values: CDR1 SEHNR, CDR2 FQNEAQ (reference sequence). The CDR3 is made up of 16 amino acids. The CDR3 protein is CASSLVGVRSNQPQHF. In DNA form, the CDR3 reads TGTGCCAGCAGCTTAGTAGGGGTAAGGAGCAATCAGCCCCAGCATTTT.

The chain has TRBV28 and TRBJ2-1; D perhaps matches TRBD2 (5 bases). The CDR3 consists of 14 residues. Germline loops: CDR1 MDHEN, CDR2 SYDVKM. The ends were cut back, 1 base at V and 5 bases at J, with 9 bases in the middle. The CDR3 loop is CASSLSSGNNEQFF. CDR3 coding DNA: TGTGCCAGCAGTTTATCCTCGGGGAACAATGAGCAGTTCTTC.

CDR3 nucleotide sequence: TGTGCCAGCAGTTGGACAGGGTCTAATTCACCCCTCCACTTT. It codes for CASSWTGSNSPLHF. The chain employs TRBV6-1 and TRBJ1-6; 8 positions agree with TRBD1. The CDR3 loop spans 14 amino acids. Per the germline V gene, CDR1 is MNHNS and CDR2 is SASEGT. The ends lost 5 bases at V and 6 bases at J; junction bases unmatched: 3.

The CDR3, as DNA: TGTGCCAGCAGTGAGAATAAGAAGCAGTACTTC. Encoded protein: CASSENKKQYF. The genes are TRBV6-1 and TRBJ2-7; D ambiguous. Germline V gene lookup returns CDR1 MNHNS and CDR2 SASEGT. Trimming removed 3 bases from V and 8 bases from J, with 8 bases in between. The CDR3 has 11 residues.

This clone showed up just once. This sequence joins TRBV4-1 and TRBJ2-2, with TRBD1 as a possible D gene (6 bases). The CDR3 runs 17 residues. The V and J ends lost 0 bases and 0 bases respectively, with 11 bases between them. The germline V gene has CDR1 MGHRA and CDR2 YSYEKL. The CDR3 region is CASSQDASGANTGELFF. CDR3 nucleotide sequence: TGCGCCAGCAGCCAAGATGCGTCAGGGGCGAACACCGGGGAGCTGTTTTTT.

The chain employs TRBV11-2 and TRBJ2-2, with D perhaps matching TRBD1 (5 bases). With 2 bases removed from V and 1 base from J, the gap between germline ends came to 17 bases. From germline, CDR1 is SGHAT and CDR2 FQNNGV. The CDR3 length is 18 residues. The CDR3 loop is CASSLFLSRDRNTGELFF. The DNA for the CDR3 is TGTGCCAGCAGCTTATTTCTAAGCCGAGACAGGAACACCGGGGAGCTGTTTTTT.